The clone carrying this T cell receptor beta chain has a single count. Its antigen is not known. Expressed TCRB transcripts got sequenced, as all isolated RNA was reverse transcribed. Measured with immunoSEQ multiplex PCR; TCRdb has only the in-frame clones, and not every one. The table includes about 660,000 clones, roughly 13% detected once. Post-sort purity exceeded 95% for all sorted populations. This specimen comes from a study of beta chain features in type 1 diabetes. Study as a whole: The patients were much like the healthy donors in age, gender and cell yields. Findings and caveats of the study: Among patients with Type 1 diabetes, TCRB CDR3s were moderately but significantly shorter in every one of the four CD4+ subsets.

This sequence was found in a man aged 18 to 30 with type 1 diabetes. The sample taken for sequencing was naive CD4+ T cells from blood.

This CDR3 is CASSVRTSGIPYEQYF. The CDR3 DNA is TGTGCCAGCAGCGTGCGGACTAGCGGGATACCCTACGAGCAGTACTTC. The chain links TRBV9 to TRBJ2-7, with 12 bases that match TRBD2. The ends lost 2 bases at V and 2 bases at J; junction bases unmatched: 5. CDR3 length equals 16 residues. Germline-derived CDR1 and CDR2 are SGDLS and YYNGEE.